These 30 T cell receptor beta chains were sequenced from one sample in a study of long-term antiretroviral therapy in people with HIV. Survey level was the resolution at which the v3.0 immunoSEQ assay ran. Repertoires were generated with immunoSEQ multiplex PCR, while TCRdb's copy carries only in-frame clones and drops some. The repertoire holds tens of thousands of clones, with 85% to 90% as singletons. The sample was unsorted PBMCs, taken 1.3 years after starting antiretroviral therapy. These receptors were collected from a man between 60 and 70 years old with HIV.

This clone has only one observation. This chain links TRBV5-1 with TRBJ1-1; TRBD1 matches 8 bases. Per the germline V gene, CDR1 is SGHRS and CDR2 is YFSETQ. V trimming: 4 bases; J trimming: 0 bases; junction bases outside the gene matches: 8. The CDR3 contains 16 residues. The DNA for the CDR3 is TGCGCCAGCAGCCTCTCGACAGGGGCCTTGAACACTGAAGCTTTCTTT. Translation gives CASSLSTGALNTEAFF.

The gene calls are TRBV9 and TRBJ1-1, with D perhaps matching TRBD1 (5 bases). Germline-derived CDR1 and CDR2 are SGDLS and YYNGEE. V lost 0 bases to trimming and J lost 3 bases, with 21 bases between them. This CDR3 spans 18 amino acids. CDR3 residues: CASSVAPGQGSGDTEAFF. In DNA, the CDR3 is TGTGCCAGCAGCGTAGCCCCTGGGCAGGGTTCGGGGGACACTGAAGCTTTCTTT.

The rearrangement links TRBV10-1 to TRBJ2-5; D may be TRBD2 (6 bases). The V and J ends lost 5 bases and 2 bases respectively, with 9 bases between them. Germline V gives CDR1 WNHNN, CDR2 SYGVQD (reference sequence). The CDR3 consists of 13 residues. CDR3 residues: CASSSSGQETQYF. DNA for the CDR3: TGCGCCAGCAGTTCGAGCGGGCAAGAGACCCAGTACTTC.

The table lists this clone with a count of one. The chain links TRBV6-1 to TRBJ1-2, with D unresolved. V lost 8 bases to trimming and J lost 3 bases, with 10 bases between them. There are 12 residues in the CDR3. Germline V gene data show CDR1 as MNHNS and CDR2 as SASEGT. The CDR3 is CASRLVYYGYTF. DNA for the CDR3: TGTGCCAGCCGTCTCGTATACTATGGCTACACCTTC.

CDR3 coding DNA: TGTGCCATCAGTGGGTACAGGGGGGACTATGGCTACACCTTC. It yields the protein CAISGYRGDYGYTF. This chain links TRBV10-3 with TRBJ1-2; 8 bases are shared with TRBD1. The CDR3 length is 14 residues. V shed 4 bases, J shed 3 bases, and the junction held 4 bases outside the gene matches. Germline values: CDR1 ENHRY, CDR2 SYGVKD.

The V and J genes are TRBV4-1 and TRBJ2-7, with D tentatively TRBD1 (6 bases). Germline values: CDR1 MGHRA, CDR2 YSYEKL. This CDR3 is built from 15 residues. V lost 3 bases and J 6 bases, leaving 18 bases between the germline ends. CDR3 coding DNA: TGCGCCAGCAGCCAGAGTCACAGGGTAATCGGCGAGCAGTACTTC. Encoded protein: CASSQSHRVIGEQYF.

V and J are TRBV5-4 and TRBJ1-2; D gene unclear. From germline, CDR1 is SGHNT and CDR2 YYREEE (reference sequence). The CDR3 sequence is 14 residues long. Trimming shortened V by 0 bases and J by 6 bases, and 12 bases separated the two germline ends. CDR3 coding DNA: TGTGCCAGCAGCTTGGGGCCCGGCCCGGATGGCTACACCTTC. Amino acids: CASSLGPGPDGYTF.

The chain is built from TRBV7-9 and TRBJ1-5; D is uncertain. The CDR3 length is 14 residues. V lost 1 base, J lost 7 bases, and 11 bases lay in between. Germline V gives CDR1 SEHNR, CDR2 FQNEAQ (reference sequence). CDR3 residues: CASSLDGGKQPQHF. The CDR3 coding sequence is TGTGCCAGCAGCTTAGATGGAGGGAAGCAGCCCCAGCATTTT.

This sequence joins TRBV6-1 and TRBJ2-7; D ambiguous. The CDR3 runs to 13 residues. V was pared by 6 bases and J by 3 bases, with 12 bases between. Germline V gives CDR1 MNHNS, CDR2 SASEGT. CDR3 in DNA: TGTGCCAGCAGGCTAAGCGAAGTCTACGAGCAGTACTTC. Translated: CASRLSEVYEQYF.

The chain uses TRBV30 and TRBJ2-5; D may be TRBD1 (5 bases). Between the trimmed V and J ends, which lost 4 bases and 5 bases, there was a span of 14 bases. The germline CDR1 and CDR2 sequences are GTSNPN and SVGIG (reference sequence). The CDR3 extends over 13 amino acids. DNA of the CDR3: TGTGCCTGGAAGGGGTCCCCCCGGGAGACCCAGTACTTC. It codes for CAWKGSPRETQYF.

The chain recombines TRBV30 with TRBJ2-5, with D hard to call. CDR3 size: 12 residues. V was trimmed by 5 bases and J by 5 bases, leaving 12 bases between them. Germline values: CDR1 GTSNPN, CDR2 SVGIG (reference sequence). CDR3 loop: CAWSRARETQYF. In DNA, the CDR3 is TGTGCCTGGTCCCGGGCTCGGGAGACCCAGTACTTC.

The chain combines TRBV5-1 with TRBJ2-3; D is uncertain. From germline, CDR1 is SGHRS and CDR2 YFSETQ. The CDR3 spans 12 residues. Trimming shortened V by 3 bases and J by 5 bases, and 7 bases separated the two germline ends. This chain's CDR3 is CASSSDEDTQYF. DNA for the CDR3: TGCGCCAGCAGCTCAGACGAAGATACGCAGTATTTT. Supplemented by reference TRBV5-1 and TRBJ2-3, the full variable domain reads KAGVTQTPRYLIKTRGQQVTLSCSPISGHRSVSWYQQTPGQGLQFLFEYFSETQRNKGNFPGRFSGRQFSNSRSEMNVSTLELGDSALYLCASSSDEDTQYFGPGTRLTVL.

The chain joins TRBV5-1 to TRBJ2-2; no reliable D call. V gave up 4 bases and J gave up 4 bases, with 20 bases separating them. The length of the CDR3 is 17 residues. Germline V gene lookup returns CDR1 SGHRS and CDR2 YFSETQ. CDR3: CASSPRPAGPFTGELFF. In nucleotides, the CDR3 is TGCGCCAGCAGCCCCCGGCCAGCAGGACCATTCACCGGGGAGCTGTTTTTT.

This clone showed up just once. CDR3 sequence: CASSSQGGAGTGELFF. DNA of the CDR3: TGTGCCAGCAGCTCCCAGGGGGGGGCGGGGACCGGGGAGCTGTTTTTT. This chain links TRBV5-4 with TRBJ2-2; D may be TRBD1 or TRBD2 (7 bases each). CDR3 length: 16 amino acids. Per the germline V gene, CDR1 is SGHNT and CDR2 is YYREEE (reference sequence). The ends were cut back, 3 bases at V and 5 bases at J, with 17 bases in the middle. Using reference TRBV5-4 and TRBJ2-2 for the parts outside the CDR3, the full variable domain is ETGVTQSPTHLIKTRGQQVTLRCSSQSGHNTVSWYQQALGQGPQFIFQYYREEENGRGNFPPRFSGLQFPNYSSELNVNALELDDSALYLCASSSQGGAGTGELFFGEGSRLTVL.

The V call is TRBV7-9, the J call TRBJ2-7; 8 bases map to TRBD2. J lost 0 bases, V lost 2 bases, and 9 bases had no gene match. The length of the CDR3 is 17 residues. Germline V gene data show CDR1 as SEHNR and CDR2 as FQNEAQ (reference sequence). CDR3 sequence: CASSLRGDSGISYEQYF. CDR3 in DNA: TGTGCCAGCAGCTTAAGGGGGGATAGCGGGATCTCCTACGAGCAGTACTTC.

The chain couples TRBV9 to TRBJ1-1; TRBD1 might be the D (5 bases). The germline CDR1 and CDR2 sequences are SGDLS and YYNGEE. The CDR3 sequence is 14 residues long. V dropped 4 bases and J dropped 6 bases, with 16 bases sitting between them. The CDR3: CASSPRGGSAEAFF. CDR3 bases: TGTGCCAGCAGCCCTCGGGGGGGGTCGGCTGAAGCTTTCTTT. Drawing the rest from reference TRBV9 and TRBJ1-1, the complete variable domain is DSGVTQTPKHLITATGQRVTLRCSPRSGDLSVYWYQQSLDQGLQFLIQYYNGEERAKGNILERFSAQQFPDLHSELNLSSLELGDSALYFCASSPRGGSAEAFFGQGTRLTVV.

This chain connects TRBV6-1 to TRBJ1-2, with TRBD1 identical over 9 bases. CDR1 is MNHNS, CDR2 SASEGT, per germline. The CDR3 runs 15 residues. Losses at the gene ends were 10 bases for V and 7 bases for J; bases not matched to a gene: 16. This chain's CDR3 is CATTQNRDRVAGYTF. CDR3 coding DNA: TGTGCCACCACCCAAAACCGGGACAGGGTGGCTGGCTACACCTTC.

This clone was observed once. This chain joins TRBV7-9 and TRBJ2-3, with D tentatively TRBD1 (6 bases). V was shortened by 5 bases and J by 2 bases, with 14 bases between the two germline ends. The length of the CDR3 is 15 residues. Germline CDR1 SEHNR, CDR2 FQNEAQ (reference sequence). The CDR3 nucleotides are TGTGCCAGCAGCCCCAGGGGAGCCGACACAGATACGCAGTATTTT. Residues: CASSPRGADTDTQYF.

The rearrangement links TRBV6-5 to TRBJ2-2; 11 nucleotides agree with TRBD1. CDR3 size: 15 residues. V lost 5 bases, J lost 5 bases, and 4 bases stayed unmatched. From germline, CDR1 is MNHEY and CDR2 SVGAGI. The CDR3 nucleotides are TGTGCCAGCAGTCGGGACAGGGGGAATACCGGGGAGCTGTTTTTT. Its translation is CASSRDRGNTGELFF.

This clone was observed once. This chain links TRBV10-3 with TRBJ2-2; 10 bases are shared with TRBD1. The CDR3 runs to 18 residues. From germline, CDR1 is ENHRY and CDR2 SYGVKD. V gave up 6 bases and J gave up 3 bases; unmatched junction bases: 13. CDR3 nucleotide sequence: TGTGCCATCAGCCGAACGACAGGGGGCGACCTTGACACCGGGGAGCTGTTTTTT. Translated, it gives CAISRTTGGDLDTGELFF.

This chain uses TRBV5-1 with TRBJ2-5, with D possibly TRBD2 on 5 matching bases. Germline V gene data show CDR1 as SGHRS and CDR2 as YFSETQ. There are 11 residues in the CDR3. V lost 6 bases and J lost 10, with 13 bases in between. DNA of the CDR3: TGCGCCAGCAAGGACTCGTACGGCCAGTACTTC. This sequence encodes CASKDSYGQYF.

This clone was seen more than once but under ten times. V is TRBV19 and J is TRBJ1-2; 7 nucleotides match TRBD1. CDR3 length: 14 amino acids. Germline CDR1 and CDR2: LNHDA and SQIVND (reference sequence). The trim removed 6 bases at V and 0 bases at J, leaving 4 bases unmatched. The CDR3 nucleotides read TGTGCCAGTAGACGGGACAGCCCTAACTATGGCTACACCTTC. This codes for CASRRDSPNYGYTF.

In its sample, this clone was seen a few times. This sequence joins TRBV19 and TRBJ1-6, with 9 bases that match TRBD1. The germline gives CDR1 LNHDA, CDR2 SQIVND (reference sequence). Losses at the gene ends were 1 base for V and 9 bases for J; bases not matched to a gene: 7. CDR3 length equals 16 residues. The CDR3 protein is CASSIVPGQGGSPLHF. In DNA, the CDR3 is TGTGCCAGTAGTATAGTCCCGGGACAGGGCGGTTCACCCCTCCACTTT.

The chain is built from TRBV30 and TRBJ1-4; TRBD1 might be the D (5 bases). The CDR3 runs 15 residues. Looked up from germline, CDR1 is GTSNPN and CDR2 is SVGIG (reference sequence). Trimming removed 0 bases from V and 2 bases from J, with 10 bases in between. The DNA of the CDR3 is TGTGCCTGGAGTGTCGGGGGAACGACTAATGAAAAACTGTTTTTT. This gives the protein CAWSVGGTTNEKLFF.

V gene TRBV6-5 combines with J gene TRBJ2-3; D perhaps matches TRBD1 (8 bases). Trimming shortened V by 6 bases and J by 4 bases, and 14 bases separated the two germline ends. This CDR3 comprises 14 residues. Germline CDR1 reads MNHEY; CDR2 reads SVGAGI. CDR3: CASRQGEGADTQYF. The CDR3 DNA reads as TGTGCCAGCAGACAGGGGGAGGGCGCAGATACGCAGTATTTT.

The chain couples TRBV7-2 to TRBJ1-5; 7 nucleotides match TRBD1. CDR3 size: 15 residues. Per germline, CDR1 SGHTA and CDR2 FQGNSA. J gave up 5 bases and V 5 bases, and 9 bases lay outside the gene matches. In nucleotides, the CDR3 is TGTGCCAGCAGCCCAGGGACAGCGCCCGATCAGCCCCAGCATTTT. Translating it yields CASSPGTAPDQPQHF. The full variable domain, with the rest looked up from reference TRBV7-2 and TRBJ1-5, is GAGVSQSPSNKVTEKGKDVELRCDPISGHTALYWYRQSLGQGLEFLIYFQGNSAPDKSGLPSDRFSAERTGGSVSTLTIQRTQQEDSAVYLCASSPGTAPDQPQHFGDGTRLSIL.

V is TRBV13 and J is TRBJ2-1, with TRBD1 matching 10 bases. CDR1 is PRHDT, CDR2 FYEKMQ, per germline (reference sequence). J gave up 13 bases and V 3 bases, and 12 bases lay outside the gene matches. The CDR3 is 15 residues long. The CDR3 bases are TGTGCCAGCAGCTTCAGGACAGGGGGGACTGAGGGACAGTTCTTC. Translating it yields CASSFRTGGTEGQFF.

The chain combines TRBV5-1 with TRBJ2-2; D is unresolved. Trimming took off 0 bases at V and 6 bases at J, with 6 bases between the two ends. Germline values: CDR1 SGHRS, CDR2 YFSETQ. The CDR3 is made up of 13 amino acids. The CDR3: CASSLGLAGELFF. The CDR3 coding sequence is TGCGCCAGCAGCTTGGGACTTGCCGGGGAGCTGTTTTTT.

The chain combines TRBV27 with TRBJ2-1; 9 positions agree with TRBD1. After removal of 6 bases from V and 0 bases from J, the junction contained 6 bases not matched to a gene. CDR3 size: 16 residues. Germline CDR1 is MNHEY and CDR2 is SMNVEV (reference sequence). CDR3 bases: TGTGCCAGCAGCCGGGGACAGGGAAACTCCTACAATGAGCAGTTCTTC. Translated: CASSRGQGNSYNEQFF.

This clone has only one observation. V and J are TRBV5-1 and TRBJ2-5; D gene uncertain. V dropped 2 bases and J dropped 4 bases, with 15 bases sitting between them. From germline, CDR1 is SGHRS and CDR2 YFSETQ. The CDR3 consists of 15 residues. The CDR3 nucleotides are TGCGCCAGCAGCTTACAAATCGAGACGGCAGAGACCCAGTACTTC. Translated, it gives CASSLQIETAETQYF.